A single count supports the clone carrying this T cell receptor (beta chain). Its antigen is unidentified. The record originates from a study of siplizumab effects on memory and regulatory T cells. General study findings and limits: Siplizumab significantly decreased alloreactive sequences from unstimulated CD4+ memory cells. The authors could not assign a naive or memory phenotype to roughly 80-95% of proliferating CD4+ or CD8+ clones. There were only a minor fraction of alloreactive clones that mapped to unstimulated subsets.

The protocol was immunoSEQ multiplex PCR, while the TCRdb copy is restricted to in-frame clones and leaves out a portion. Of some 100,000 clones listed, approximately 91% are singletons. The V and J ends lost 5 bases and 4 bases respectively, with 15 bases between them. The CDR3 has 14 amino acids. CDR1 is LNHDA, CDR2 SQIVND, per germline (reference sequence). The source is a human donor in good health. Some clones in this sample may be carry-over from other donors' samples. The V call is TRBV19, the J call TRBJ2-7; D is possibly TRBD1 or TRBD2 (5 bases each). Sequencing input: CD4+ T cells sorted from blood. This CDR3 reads CASSERDLLYEQYF. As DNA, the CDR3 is TGTGCCAGTAGTGAACGGGACCTACTATACGAGCAGTACTTC.